Following are 19 T cell receptor beta chains from one sample sequenced in a study of shared clonotypes between healthy human individuals. Naive CD8 cells, CD45RO-negative and positively selected for CCR7, excluded terminally differentiated effector memory CD45RA+ cells. TCRdb's table, derived via immunoSEQ multiplex PCR, lists solely in-frame clones and lacks some. Of around 2.1 million clones in the sample, around 93% were seen once. Sequencing was performed on naive CD8+ T cells from PBMCs. These receptors all stem from a young man in good health. Some clones in this sample may be carry-over from other donors' samples.

The genes are TRBV7-9 and TRBJ2-2, with D possibly called TRBD1 or TRBD2 (5 bases each). Germline CDR1 reads SEHNR; CDR2 reads FQNEAQ (reference sequence). The CDR3 is 17 residues long. V lost 5 bases and J 4 bases, leaving 20 bases between the germline ends. The CDR3 DNA follows: TGTGCCAGCAGCCCCACGTGGTCCCCTGGGGGCACCGGGGAGCTGTTTTTT. Its protein product is CASSPTWSPGGTGELFF.

This chain joins TRBV5-4 and TRBJ2-7, with D perhaps matching TRBD1 (6 bases). CDR1 is SGHNT and CDR2 is YYREEE in the germline V gene (reference sequence). The CDR3 contains 14 residues. V was cut by 4 bases and J by 5 bases, with 16 bases left in between. CDR3 DNA sequence: TGTGCCAGCAGCCCCTGGGGGACAAAACACGAGCAGTACTTC. Translating gives CASSPWGTKHEQYF.

The V and J genes are TRBV19 and TRBJ2-1; TRBD1 is a possible D gene (7 bases). Per the germline V gene, CDR1 is LNHDA and CDR2 is SQIVND (reference sequence). This CDR3 comprises 20 residues. Between the trimmed V and J ends, which lost 0 bases and 5 bases, there was a span of 26 bases. The CDR3 region is CASSIDPPGGRLLQHNEQFF. As DNA, the CDR3 is TGTGCCAGTAGTATAGATCCCCCAGGGGGGAGGCTTTTACAACACAATGAGCAGTTCTTC.

The CDR3 is CAFTHQDNFWASGRRMDEQFF. CDR3 DNA sequence: TGTGCCTTCACTCATCAGGATAATTTTTGGGCTAGCGGGAGAAGAATGGATGAGCAGTTCTTC. The chain joins TRBV10-3 to TRBJ2-1, with 10 bases aligning to TRBD2. Germline CDR1 ENHRY, CDR2 SYGVKD. V was clipped by 11 bases and J by 8 bases; unmatched bases: 33. This CDR3 has 21 amino acids.

This chain connects TRBV6-5 to TRBJ2-7, with 8 bases lining up with TRBD1. CDR1 is MNHEY and CDR2 is SVGAGI in the germline V gene. There are 16 residues in the CDR3. The V gene end was trimmed by 0 bases and the J gene end by 0 bases; junction bases not matched to a gene: 4. The CDR3 sequence: CASSYSEGQVSYEQYF. Here the CDR3 DNA reads TGTGCCAGCAGTTACTCGGAGGGACAGGTCTCCTACGAGCAGTACTTC.

The rearrangement links TRBV5-6 to TRBJ2-7, with 12 bases aligning to TRBD2. Looked up from germline, CDR1 is SGHDT and CDR2 is YYEEEE. Trimming took 10 bases from V and 0 from J; bases not matched to a gene: 14. The CDR3 has 17 amino acids. CDR3 bases: TGTGCCTCCCAGCCTTCCGGACTAGCGGGACTCTCCTACGAGCAGTACTTC. Protein sequence: CASQPSGLAGLSYEQYF.

The chain carries TRBV27 and TRBJ2-1; D is unclear. CDR3 length: 16 residues. Germline V gene sequence: CDR1 MNHEY, CDR2 SMNVEV (reference sequence). Trimming removed 2 bases from V and 3 bases from J, with 14 bases in between. Here the CDR3 reads CASSLRWRSSYNEQFF. The CDR3 region has the DNA TGTGCCAGCAGTTTAAGGTGGAGAAGCAGCTACAATGAGCAGTTCTTC.

The chain joins TRBV6-5 to TRBJ1-2, with D possibly being TRBD1 (6 bases). Per germline, CDR1 MNHEY and CDR2 SVGAGI. The V end was cut by 0 bases, the J end by 8 bases, with 13 bases between. The CDR3 covers 14 residues. CDR3 bases: TGTGCCAGCAGTTACTCGGGGGGGGCAGGAGGCTACACCTTC. Its protein product is CASSYSGGAGGYTF.

The CDR3: CASSAWTGENTEAFF. CDR3 nucleotides: TGTGCCAGCAGTGCTTGGACAGGGGAGAACACTGAAGCTTTCTTT. The rearrangement joins TRBV6-1 to TRBJ1-1; 9 bases map to TRBD1. J gave up 1 base and V 4 bases, and 4 bases lay outside the gene matches. The CDR3 is 15 amino acids. From germline, CDR1 is MNHNS and CDR2 SASEGT.

The chain recombines TRBV21-1 with TRBJ2-7; whether TRBD2, the table's D call, matches the DNA was not checked. TRBV21-1 is a pseudogene. The length of the CDR3 is 17 residues. The CDR3 coding sequence is TGTGCCAGCAGGTCCCACCATCTAGCGCCCACCCCCTACGAGCAGTACTTC. It translates to CASRSHHLAPTPYEQYF.

The V call is TRBV9, the J call TRBJ1-2, with TRBD1 as a possible D gene (5 bases). Germline V gene sequence: CDR1 SGDLS, CDR2 YYNGEE. The CDR3 is made up of 15 amino acids. V was pared by 3 bases and J by 8 bases, with 20 bases between. This chain's CDR3 is CASSARDLHKRGYTF. The CDR3 DNA reads TGTGCCAGCAGCGCCCGGGACCTACATAAACGGGGCTACACCTTC.

The chain carries TRBV5-1 and TRBJ2-6; a weak D match, TRBD2 (6 bases). The V end was cut by 0 bases, the J end by 0 bases, with 10 bases between. Germline CDR1 is SGHRS and CDR2 is YFSETQ. This CDR3 is 17 amino acids long. The CDR3 DNA sequence: TGCGCCAGCAGCTTGGGGGGGGACCCCTCTGGGGCCAACGTCCTGACTTTC. Amino acids: CASSLGGDPSGANVLTF.

This chain links TRBV6-1 with TRBJ2-1, with D unresolved. The CDR3 contains 11 residues. V lost 6 bases to trimming and J lost 5 bases, with 5 bases between them. Germline V gives CDR1 MNHNS, CDR2 SASEGT. CDR3 sequence: CASRGNNEQFF. As DNA, the CDR3 is TGTGCCAGCAGGGGGAACAATGAGCAGTTCTTC.

This clone was recorded once. The sample contains more than one DNA sequence encoding this CDR3. The V and J genes are TRBV9 and TRBJ1-1, with TRBD1 identical over 7 bases. The J segment lost 7 bases and the V segment lost 0 bases, leaving 0 bases of the junction unmatched. The CDR3 loop spans 12 amino acids. Germline CDR1 reads SGDLS; CDR2 reads YYNGEE. CDR3 amino acids: CASSVGQGEAFF. The CDR3 DNA is TGTGCCAGCAGCGTAGGACAGGGTGAAGCTTTCTTT.

V usage is TRBV11-2 and J usage is TRBJ2-5; either TRBD1 or TRBD2 may fit D (6 bases each). V lost 0 bases, J lost 4 bases, and 12 bases lay in between. Germline V gene sequence: CDR1 SGHAT, CDR2 FQNNGV. The CDR3 consists of 15 residues. CDR3 residues: CASSLDQGGLETQYF. In DNA form, the CDR3 reads TGTGCCAGCAGCTTAGATCAAGGGGGGCTAGAGACCCAGTACTTC. The full variable domain, its missing parts supplied by reference TRBV11-2 and TRBJ2-5, is EAGVAQSPRYKIIEKRQSVAFWCNPISGHATLYWYQQILGQGPKLLIQFQNNGVVDDSQLPKDRFSAERLKGVDSTLKIQPAKLEDSAVYLCASSLDQGGLETQYFGPGTRLLVL.

This chain joins TRBV29-1 and TRBJ2-7; TRBD2 matches 10 bases. The germline V gene has CDR1 SQVTM and CDR2 ANQGSEA. The CDR3 has 14 residues. J gave up 5 bases and V 6 bases, and 10 bases lay outside the gene matches. CDR3 in amino acids: CSVRTSGAFDEQYF. The CDR3 DNA sequence: TGCAGCGTCCGAACTAGCGGGGCCTTCGACGAGCAGTACTTC.

The chain combines TRBV9 with TRBJ1-1; 7 bases map to TRBD1. Germline loops: CDR1 SGDLS, CDR2 YYNGEE. V was clipped by 3 bases and J by 7 bases; unmatched bases: 9. The CDR3 loop spans 14 amino acids. CDR3 loop: CASSAQTGLDEAFF. The CDR3 DNA follows: TGTGCCAGCAGCGCACAGACAGGGCTGGATGAAGCTTTCTTT.

The count of this clone is one. The rearrangement links TRBV15 to TRBJ2-7; D is perhaps TRBD2 (6 bases). There are 15 residues in the CDR3. Germline-derived CDR1 and CDR2 are LNHNV and YYDKDF (reference sequence). Trimming removed 2 bases from V and 3 bases from J, with 14 bases in between. DNA of the CDR3: TGTGCCACCAGCAGATCCGGGACTGACAACTACGAGCAGTACTTC. Amino acids: CATSRSGTDNYEQYF.

This clone was found once. The genes are TRBV15 and TRBJ2-7; D is uncertain. The CDR3 runs 16 residues. V dropped 0 bases and J dropped 4 bases, with 16 bases sitting between them. Germline CDR1 reads LNHNV; CDR2 reads YYDKDF (reference sequence). The CDR3 loop reads CATSRDSLDSRYEQYF. In DNA form, the CDR3 reads TGTGCCACCAGCAGAGACAGCCTAGATTCCAGGTACGAGCAGTACTTC.